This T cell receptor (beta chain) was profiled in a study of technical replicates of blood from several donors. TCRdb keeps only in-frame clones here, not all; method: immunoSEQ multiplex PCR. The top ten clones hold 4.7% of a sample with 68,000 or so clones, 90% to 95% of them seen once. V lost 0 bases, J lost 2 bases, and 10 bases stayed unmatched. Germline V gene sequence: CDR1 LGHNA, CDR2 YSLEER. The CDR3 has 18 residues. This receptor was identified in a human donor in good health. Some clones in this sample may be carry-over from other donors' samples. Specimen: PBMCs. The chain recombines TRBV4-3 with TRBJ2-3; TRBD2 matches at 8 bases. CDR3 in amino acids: CASSQEGPQRGNTDTQYF. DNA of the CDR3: TGCGCCAGCAGCCAAGAAGGGCCACAGCGGGGGAACACAGATACGCAGTATTTT.